This T cell receptor beta chain was obtained from a study of technical replicates of blood from several donors. Losses at the gene ends were 5 bases for V and 6 bases for J; bases not matched to a gene: 4. The CDR3 is 14 amino acids. CDR1 is MNHNS and CDR2 is SASEGT in the germline V gene. Measured with immunoSEQ multiplex PCR; TCRdb has only the in-frame clones, and not every one. The sample yields some 73,000 clones, more than 85% seen once. This clonotype was obtained from a human donor in good health. Some clones in this sample may be carry-over from other donors' samples. The chain employs TRBV6-1 and TRBJ1-4; TRBD1 agrees at 9 bases. The sample comprised PBMCs. In nucleotides, the CDR3 is TGTGCCAGCAGTAAAAGGACAGGGGATGAAAAACTGTTTTTT. Encoded protein: CASSKRTGDEKLFF.